What follows are 23 T cell receptor beta chains derived from one specimen sequenced in a study of blood T cells in healthy people across ages. For the second PCR, which ran for roughly 7 to 11 cycles, a sample-barcoded 5' primer and a J-beta primer mix were used. One entry per CDR3 protein, called by TCRdb with MiXCR from the 5' RACE reads. The data hold roughly 1,300,000 distinct CDR3 sequences, with almost 60% observed a single time. Sequencing was done on a sample of blood. Every receptor here comes from a man younger than 35 in good health.

J is TRBJ1-4 and V is TRBV9; 7 bases map to TRBD1. The V and J ends lost 4 bases and 13 bases, in that order; junction bases with no gene match: 7. The CDR3 sequence is 12 residues long. Germline CDR1 reads SGDLS; CDR2 reads YYNGEE. The CDR3 loop reads CASSTSGQALFF. The CDR3 nucleotides read TGTGCCAGCAGCACCAGTGGACAGGCACTGTTTTTT. The full variable domain, with the rest looked up from reference TRBV9 and TRBJ1-4, is DSGVTQTPKHLITATGQRVTLRCSPRSGDLSVYWYQQSLDQGLQFLIQYYNGEERAKGNILERFSAQQFPDLHSELNLSSLELGDSALYFCASSTSGQALFFGSGTQLSVL.

This chain joins TRBV6-2 or TRBV6-3 and TRBJ2-4, with 9 bases matching TRBD2. The J call may be mistaken, given a closer DNA end match to TRBJ2-7. Germline V gives CDR1 MNHEY, CDR2 SVGEGT. The CDR3 loop spans 13 amino acids. The CDR3 is CASSRGGGSEQYF. As DNA, the CDR3 is TGTGCCAGCAGCCGCGGGGGGGGCAGCGAGCAGTACTTC.

The table lists this clonotype with a few counts. V usage is TRBV7-8 and J usage is TRBJ2-7; possibly TRBD2 for D (5 bases). The V gene lost 1 base and the J gene lost 1 base, with 11 bases spanning the gap. There are 15 residues in the CDR3. The germline CDR1 and CDR2 sequences are SGHVS and FQNEAQ. The CDR3 DNA reads as TGTGCCAGCAGCTTAGTTTGGCCGGGGTCCTACGAGCAGTACTTC. Translated, it gives CASSLVWPGSYEQYF.

CDR3 in DNA: TGTGCCAGCAGTCGACAGGTCTCAACTAATGAAAAACTGTTTTTT. Translating it yields CASSRQVSTNEKLFF. The V gene is TRBV12-3 or TRBV12-4, the J gene TRBJ1-4; maybe TRBD1 (6 bases). The length of the CDR3 is 15 residues. V was trimmed by 5 bases and J by 0 bases, leaving 10 bases between them.

In this sample, this clonotype turned up a few times. This chain uses TRBV6-5 with TRBJ2-1; D is possibly TRBD2 (6 bases). Trimming removed 4 bases at V and 2 bases at J, with 18 bases between. The CDR3 has 17 amino acids. Germline CDR1 MNHEY, CDR2 SVGAGI. The CDR3 spells CASSSLLTRGPYNEQFF. In DNA form, the CDR3 reads TGTGCCAGCAGTTCCCTTTTGACGCGGGGACCCTACAATGAGCAGTTCTTC.

The V call is TRBV10-3, the J call TRBJ2-4, with D unresolved. The DNA end is more similar to TRBJ2-7, so the J call may be wrong. The germline V gene encodes CDR1 ENHRY and CDR2 SYGVKD. The CDR3 spans 12 residues. CDR3 protein: CAHEDVQYEQYF. For the CDR3, the DNA is TGTGCCCACGAGGACGTTCAGTACGAGCAGTACTTC.

This clonotype was found a few times. The chain links TRBV6-5 to TRBJ1-2; the match to TRBD1 covers 9 bases. V gave up 7 bases and J gave up 7 bases; unmatched junction bases: 4. This CDR3 has 12 residues. The V gene's germline CDR1 is MNHEY and CDR2 SVGAGI. This CDR3 is CASTDRGFGYTF. CDR3 in DNA: TGTGCCAGCACGGACAGGGGTTTTGGCTACACCTTC.

V gene TRBV15 combines with J gene TRBJ2-7, with a weak D call TRBD1 (5 bases). Near its end, the DNA agrees better with TRBJ2-5, so the J call may be wrong. The V gene's germline CDR1 is LNHNV and CDR2 YYDKDF (reference sequence). The CDR3 runs to 16 residues. In nucleotides, the CDR3 is TGTGCCACCAGCAGAGTCACAGGCCTTGGATCAGAGACCCAGTACTTC. Amino acid sequence: CATSRVTGLGSETQYF.

The chain carries TRBV20-1 and TRBJ1-2; D remains ambiguous. Germline V gives CDR1 DFQATT, CDR2 SNEGSKA (reference sequence). This CDR3 spans 15 amino acids. Trimming shortened V by 5 bases and J by 6 bases, and 22 bases separated the two germline ends. In DNA form, the CDR3 reads TGCAGTGCTTACACCGGGCCCCCGGCGGAAAATGGCTACACCTTC. As protein: CSAYTGPPAENGYTF.

This sequence joins TRBV5-1 and TRBJ2-3; a weak D match, TRBD2 (5 bases). Deletions cut 4 bases from V and 5 bases from J, with 14 bases between. The V gene's germline CDR1 is SGHRS and CDR2 YFSETQ. The CDR3 length is 14 residues. In DNA, the CDR3 is TGCGCCAGCAGCCTCCTTACCGAGGGAGATACGCAGTATTTT. Its translation: CASSLLTEGDTQYF.

The count of this clonotype is one. DNA for the CDR3: TGTGCCAGCAGCCCTCTAGCGGGATTCTCCTACGAGCAGTACTTC. This codes for CASSPLAGFSYEQYF. The rearrangement uses TRBV14 and TRBJ2-7, with 9 bases identical to TRBD2. The germline V gene encodes CDR1 SGHDN and CDR2 FVKESK. The V gene end was trimmed by 4 bases and the J gene end by 0 bases; junction bases not matched to a gene: 4. The CDR3 is 15 amino acids.

This clonotype was seen a handful of times. The chain couples TRBV29-1 to TRBJ2-3; D possibly corresponds to TRBD1 (5 bases). Trimming removed 7 bases from V and 2 bases from J, with 13 bases in between. This CDR3 is built from 13 residues. Germline V lookup: CDR1 SQVTM, CDR2 ANQGSEA. The CDR3 DNA reads TGCAGCGCAGATAGGGGTTTCACAGATACGCAGTATTTT. Encoded protein: CSADRGFTDTQYF.

This chain uses TRBV14 with TRBJ1-2; possible D gene TRBD1, 5 bases. CDR3 size: 16 residues. With 1 base removed from V and 4 bases from J, the gap between germline ends came to 16 bases. Germline V CDR1 and CDR2: SGHDN, FVKESK. The CDR3 is CASSQGGTTRLYGYTF. DNA for the CDR3: TGTGCCAGCAGCCAAGGGGGCACAACCCGGCTCTATGGCTACACCTTC.

This clonotype was counted once. This chain joins TRBV20-1 and TRBJ2-1; D is uncertain. Near its end, the DNA agrees better with TRBJ2-7, so the J call may be wrong. Germline CDR1 is DFQATT and CDR2 is SNEGSKA (reference sequence). The CDR3 extends over 13 amino acids. DNA for the CDR3: TGCAGTGCTAGAGGGCAGAGAGCCTACGAGCAGTACTTC. Encoded protein: CSARGQRAYEQYF.

This clonotype has more than one count but fewer than ten. This sequence joins TRBV2 and TRBJ2-1, with 10 bases fitting TRBD1. The J call could be wrong; TRBJ2-7 is a better fit for the DNA end. Germline CDR1 and CDR2: SNHLY and FYNNEI. The CDR3 contains 15 residues. In DNA form, the CDR3 reads TGTGCCAGCAGTGTAAGGGACAGGGGTCTCCACGAGCAGTACTTC. Its protein is CASSVRDRGLHEQYF.

The CDR3 spells CASSQVGGHNEQFF. CDR3 nucleotide sequence: TGCGCCAGCAGCCAAGTCGGGGGACACAATGAGCAGTTCTTC. The rearrangement links TRBV4-1 to TRBJ2-1; possibly TRBD2 for D (6 bases). Per germline, CDR1 MGHRA and CDR2 YSYEKL. The CDR3 totals 14 residues. V shed 1 base and J shed 5 bases, with 9 bases lying between them.

This chain joins TRBV4-1 and TRBJ2-2; 7 nucleotides line up with TRBD1. The V and J ends lost 3 bases and 1 base, in that order; junction bases with no gene match: 5. From germline, CDR1 is MGHRA and CDR2 YSYEKL. The length of the CDR3 is 16 residues. The CDR3, as DNA: TGCGCCAGCAGCCACATTGGACAGGAGAACACCGGGGAGCTGTTTTTT. Translated, it gives CASSHIGQENTGELFF.

This clonotype was detected a few times. The chain has TRBV6-2 or TRBV6-3 and TRBJ2-5, with D uncertain. Germline V gives CDR1 MNHEY, CDR2 SVGEGT. The ends were cut back, 0 bases at V and 5 bases at J, with 10 bases in the middle. The CDR3 extends over 14 amino acids. Here the CDR3 reads CASSYSFTRETQYF. For the CDR3, the DNA is TGTGCCAGCAGTTACTCCTTCACCCGGGAGACCCAGTACTTC.

This clonotype was found a few times. The chain couples TRBV12-3 or TRBV12-4 to TRBJ2-7, with D possibly matching TRBD2 (5 bases). The CDR3 is 14 amino acids. The V and J ends lost 2 bases and 1 base respectively, with 9 bases between them. The CDR3 DNA is TGTGCCAGCAGTTTAAACGGGGATTCCTACGAGCAGTACTTC. Translated: CASSLNGDSYEQYF.

This chain links TRBV10-3 with TRBJ2-3, with D possibly TRBD2 on 6 matching bases. In germline, CDR1 is ENHRY, CDR2 SYGVKD. This CDR3 contains 14 residues. V lost 7 bases and J 2 bases, leaving 13 bases between the germline ends. Here the CDR3 DNA reads TGTGCCATCAAGCTAGGGACTTCCACAGATACGCAGTATTTT. Its protein is CAIKLGTSTDTQYF.

This clonotype was seen more than once but under ten times. The CDR3 loop is CASSRGTSSYNEQFF. The CDR3 DNA reads as TGCGCCAGCAGCCGAGGGACGAGCTCCTACAATGAGCAGTTCTTC. The V gene is TRBV5-1, the J gene TRBJ2-1, with D possibly being TRBD1 or TRBD2 (5 bases each). Germline V CDR1 and CDR2: SGHRS, YFSETQ. Trimming removed 4 bases at V and 0 bases at J, with 11 bases between. This CDR3 has 15 residues.

The rearrangement joins TRBV6-1 to TRBJ1-2; 7 nucleotides align to TRBD1. The ends lost 3 bases at V and 5 bases at J; junction bases unmatched: 3. The V gene's germline CDR1 is MNHNS and CDR2 SASEGT. CDR3 length equals 13 residues. This CDR3 reads CASSDGRGYGYTF. The CDR3 DNA is TGTGCCAGCAGTGATGGCAGGGGGTATGGCTACACCTTC.

This clonotype has more than one count but fewer than ten. The genes are TRBV7-2 and TRBJ2-1; possible D gene TRBD2, 6 bases. V was pared by 3 bases and J by 7 bases, with 16 bases between. The CDR3 sequence is 15 residues long. The germline gives CDR1 SGHTA, CDR2 FQGNSA. The CDR3 DNA follows: TGTGCCAGCAGCTTTGTGGAGGGCGCGAAAAATGAGCAGTTCTTC. It specifies CASSFVEGAKNEQFF.